The rows below give T cell receptor beta chains drawn from one sample of a study of untreated major depressive disorder. TCRdb keeps only in-frame clones here, not all; method: immunoSEQ multiplex PCR. Of 15,000 to 20,000 clones listed, more than 70% are singletons. What was sequenced was CD4+ T cells from PBMCs. The receptors come from a woman aged 30 to 39 in good health. The CDR3 runs from the conserved cysteine through the conserved F or W. The D gene is left open where the match is weak. Clone size is shown for a subset of rows, as once, few, many or a class of expanded clone.

V gene: TRBV7-3
J gene: TRBJ2-1
D gene: TRBD2
clone size: -
CDR3 length: 12
CDR3 DNA: TGTGCCAGCAGCCCAGCGGGGGGTGGGAAGTTCTTC
CDR3 protein: CASSPAGGGKFF

V gene: TRBV11-2
J gene: TRBJ2-7
D gene: -
clone size: -
CDR3 length: 16
CDR3 DNA: TGTGCCAGCAGCTTAGGGTCCTACTACTCCGACTACGAGCAGTACTTC
CDR3 protein: CASSLGSYYSDYEQYF

V gene: TRBV6-5
J gene: TRBJ2-7
D gene: TRBD1
clone size: -
CDR3 length: 13
CDR3 DNA: TGTGCCAGCAGTTACAGGGACAGCTACGAGCAGTACTTC
CDR3 protein: CASSYRDSYEQYF

V gene: TRBV6-1
J gene: TRBJ1-2
D gene: -
clone size: once
CDR3 length: 13
CDR3 DNA: TGTGCCAGCAGTGCCGCAGGGGTCGACGGCTACACCTTC
CDR3 protein: CASSAAGVDGYTF

V gene: TRBV4-2
J gene: TRBJ2-1
D gene: -
clone size: -
CDR3 length: 18
CDR3 DNA: TGTGCCAGCAGCCAAGAAGCCCGGAGGGGCGACCTATACAATGAGCAGTTCTTC
CDR3 protein: CASSQEARRGDLYNEQFF

V gene: TRBV9
J gene: TRBJ1-2
D gene: -
clone size: -
CDR3 length: 12
CDR3 DNA: TGTGCCAGCAGCGTACTCTCCGGTGGCTACACCTTC
CDR3 protein: CASSVLSGGYTF

V gene: TRBV11-2
J gene: TRBJ2-2
D gene: -
clone size: -
CDR3 length: 14
CDR3 DNA: TGTGCCAGCAGCGAGCTGGCAAACACCGGGGAGCTGTTTTTT
CDR3 protein: CASSELANTGELFF

V gene: TRBV14
J gene: TRBJ1-2
D gene: TRBD1
clone size: -
CDR3 length: 16
CDR3 DNA: TGTGCCAGCAGCCAAGCATGGACAGGGTATAACTATGGCTACACCTTC
CDR3 protein: CASSQAWTGYNYGYTF

V gene: TRBV28
J gene: TRBJ2-3
D gene: TRBD2
clone size: few
CDR3 length: 14
CDR3 DNA: TGTGCCAGCAAAGTTGGGGGAGGGCCAGATACGCAGTATTTT
CDR3 protein: CASKVGGGPDTQYF

V gene: TRBV11-1
J gene: TRBJ2-1
D gene: -
clone size: -
CDR3 length: 15
CDR3 DNA: TGTGCCAGCAGCTTCCGTGGGGAGAGTTGGGATGAGCAGTTCTTC
CDR3 protein: CASSFRGESWDEQFF

V gene: TRBV7-2
J gene: TRBJ2-1
D gene: TRBD1
clone size: -
CDR3 length: 13
CDR3 DNA: TGTGCCAGCAGCAGGGACAGGGCTGATGAGCAGTTCTTC
CDR3 protein: CASSRDRADEQFF

V gene: TRBV5-6
J gene: TRBJ1-2
D gene: -
clone size: -
CDR3 length: 16
CDR3 DNA: TGTGCCAGCAGCTTGCCGACGACAGGACGCCTGAGGGGCTACACCTTC
CDR3 protein: CASSLPTTGRLRGYTF

V gene: TRBV10-3
J gene: TRBJ1-2
D gene: -
clone size: -
CDR3 length: 12
CDR3 DNA: TGTGCCATCAGTGAGTTCGGGACGGCGTTCGCCTTC
CDR3 protein: CAISEFGTAFAF

V gene: TRBV19
J gene: TRBJ2-7
D gene: TRBD2
clone size: few
CDR3 length: 14
CDR3 DNA: TGTGCCAGTAGTATAACTAGCGGGAGCGGAGAGCAGTACTTC
CDR3 protein: CASSITSGSGEQYF

V gene: TRBV23-1
J gene: TRBJ2-7
D gene: -
clone size: -
CDR3 length: 17
CDR3 DNA: TGCGCCAGCAGTCGCCTCCGAATCGCCGCTCCATCCTACGAGCAGTACTTC
CDR3 protein: CASSRLRIAAPSYEQYF

V gene: TRBV15
J gene: TRBJ1-5
D gene: -
clone size: -
CDR3 length: 15
CDR3 DNA: TGTGCCACCAGCAGAGATCGGCGATGGGATCAGCCCCAGCATTTT
CDR3 protein: CATSRDRRWDQPQHF

V gene: TRBV10-1
J gene: TRBJ2-7
D gene: TRBD2
clone size: -
CDR3 length: 14
CDR3 DNA: TGCGCCAGCTTTAGGGAGGGTGTCTCCTACGAGCAGTACTTC
CDR3 protein: CASFREGVSYEQYF

V gene: TRBV20-1
J gene: TRBJ2-7
D gene: -
clone size: -
CDR3 length: 11
CDR3 DNA: TGCAGTGCTACATCTAGCTACGAGCAGTACTTC
CDR3 protein: CSATSSYEQYF

V gene: TRBV5-1
J gene: TRBJ2-1
D gene: TRBD2
clone size: -
CDR3 length: 15
CDR3 DNA: TGCGCCAGCAGCTCTAGCGGTGAGGGGTACAATGAGCAGTTCTTC
CDR3 protein: CASSSSGEGYNEQFF

V gene: TRBV19
J gene: TRBJ2-7
D gene: -
clone size: -
CDR3 length: 12
CDR3 DNA: TGTGCCAGTAGTGGAGACAGCTTCGAGCAGTACTTC
CDR3 protein: CASSGDSFEQYF

V gene: TRBV2
J gene: TRBJ2-7
D gene: -
clone size: -
CDR3 length: 13
CDR3 DNA: TGTGCCAGCAGACTTGACGGTACCTACGAGCAGTACTTC
CDR3 protein: CASRLDGTYEQYF

V gene: TRBV18
J gene: TRBJ2-5
D gene: -
clone size: -
CDR3 length: 16
CDR3 DNA: TGTGCCAGCTCAGCTCAAAAGGGGGGTCTAGGAGAGACCCAGTACTTC
CDR3 protein: CASSAQKGGLGETQYF

V gene: TRBV21-1
J gene: TRBJ2-7
D gene: -
clone size: -
CDR3 length: 13
CDR3 DNA: TGTGCCATCGTTCGGACAGGTCCCCACGAGCAGTACTTC
CDR3 protein: CAIVRTGPHEQYF

V gene: TRBV18
J gene: TRBJ2-7
D gene: -
clone size: -
CDR3 length: 14
CDR3 DNA: TGTGCCAGCTCACCCCCCGCCGCAATATACGAGCAGTACTTC
CDR3 protein: CASSPPAAIYEQYF

V gene: TRBV10-3
J gene: TRBJ2-7
D gene: -
clone size: -
CDR3 length: 13
CDR3 DNA: TGTGCCATCAGTGGTAGGGACGGCTACGAGCAGTACTTC
CDR3 protein: CAISGRDGYEQYF

V gene: TRBV28
J gene: TRBJ1-2
D gene: TRBD1
clone size: -
CDR3 length: 18
CDR3 DNA: TGTGCCAGCAGTCCCCCGGGACAGGGGGCGCTGAATTGGTATGGCTACACCTTC
CDR3 protein: CASSPPGQGALNWYGYTF

V gene: TRBV19
J gene: TRBJ2-7
D gene: -
clone size: -
CDR3 length: 14
CDR3 DNA: TGTGCCAGTAGTAATCCGGGGCGCTCCTACGAGCAGTACTTC
CDR3 protein: CASSNPGRSYEQYF

V gene: TRBV27
J gene: TRBJ1-1
D gene: -
clone size: -
CDR3 length: 13
CDR3 DNA: TGTGCCAGCAGTCAAATGATTACAGGGCGCGCTTTCTTT
CDR3 protein: CASSQMITGRAFF

V gene: TRBV12-2
J gene: TRBJ2-1
D gene: -
clone size: few
CDR3 length: 18
CDR3 DNA: TGTGCAAGTCGCCTACGGTCGAGGGGGGAAAGAAGAGACAATGAGCAGTTCTTC
CDR3 protein: CASRLRSRGERRDNEQFF

V gene: TRBV6-5
J gene: TRBJ2-7
D gene: TRBD1
clone size: -
CDR3 length: 13
CDR3 DNA: TGTGCCAGCACCGGGACAGCTACCTACGAGCAGTACTTC
CDR3 protein: CASTGTATYEQYF

V gene: TRBV6-1
J gene: TRBJ1-1
D gene: -
clone size: -
CDR3 length: 14
CDR3 DNA: TGTGCCAGCAGTGAACAGGGAAGGGCGGCTGAAGCTTTCTTT
CDR3 protein: CASSEQGRAAEAFF

V gene: TRBV21-1
J gene: TRBJ1-6
D gene: -
clone size: -
CDR3 length: 17
CDR3 DNA: TGTGCCAGCAGCAAAGGGGGGGGACGCCAGAACAATTCACCCCTCCACTTT
CDR3 protein: CASSKGGGRQNNSPLHF

V gene: TRBV10-1
J gene: TRBJ2-7
D gene: -
clone size: -
CDR3 length: 14
CDR3 DNA: TGCGCCAGCAGGGAACAGGCGGGGTCCTACGAGCAGTACTTC
CDR3 protein: CASREQAGSYEQYF

V gene: TRBV6-1
J gene: TRBJ1-6
D gene: -
clone size: -
CDR3 length: 14
CDR3 DNA: TGTGCCAGCAGTGAGGAGGGGCCCATTTCACCCCTCCACTTT
CDR3 protein: CASSEEGPISPLHF

V gene: TRBV12-5
J gene: TRBJ2-5
D gene: -
clone size: -
CDR3 length: 14
CDR3 DNA: TGTGCTAGTGGTTTACTTTCAGGGAGAGAGACCCAGTACTTC
CDR3 protein: CASGLLSGRETQYF

V gene: TRBV30
J gene: TRBJ2-1
D gene: -
clone size: -
CDR3 length: 14
CDR3 DNA: TGTGCCTGGAGTGTACCAAGTAGGGGCAATGAGCAGTTCTTC
CDR3 protein: CAWSVPSRGNEQFF

V gene: TRBV6-1
J gene: TRBJ1-4
D gene: -
clone size: -
CDR3 length: 14
CDR3 DNA: TGTGCCAGCAGTGAAGGTAGCAGTAATGAAAAACTGTTTTTT
CDR3 protein: CASSEGSSNEKLFF

V gene: TRBV5-1
J gene: TRBJ2-5
D gene: TRBD2
clone size: few
CDR3 length: 17
CDR3 DNA: TGCGCCAGCAGCTTGGCCGGGTCGAGCGGGGGTCAAGAGACCCAGTACTTC
CDR3 protein: CASSLAGSSGGQETQYF